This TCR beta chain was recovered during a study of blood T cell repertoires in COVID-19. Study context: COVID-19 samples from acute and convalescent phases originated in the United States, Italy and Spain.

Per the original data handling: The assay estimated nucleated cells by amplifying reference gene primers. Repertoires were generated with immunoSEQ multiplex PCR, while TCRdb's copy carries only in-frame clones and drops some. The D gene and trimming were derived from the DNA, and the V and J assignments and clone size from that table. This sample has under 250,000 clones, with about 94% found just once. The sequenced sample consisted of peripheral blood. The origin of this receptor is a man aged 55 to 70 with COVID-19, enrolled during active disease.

CDR3 protein: CASSPRTSGRTGELFF. The DNA of the CDR3 is TGTGCCAGCAGCCCGCGGACTAGCGGGCGCACCGGGGAGCTGTTTTTT. The rearrangement joins TRBV3-1 (or the pseudogene TRBV3-2) to TRBJ2-2; TRBD2 aligns across 11 bases. The V and J ends lost 4 bases and 4 bases, in that order; junction bases with no gene match: 5. CDR1 is LGHDT, CDR2 YNNKEL, per germline (reference sequence). The CDR3 consists of 16 residues.